The following is a T cell receptor (beta chain) sequence with its context. No antigen is known for it. This sample is part of a study of T cells in localized non-small cell lung cancer. Germline CDR1 and CDR2: LNHDA and SQIVND (reference sequence). V gave up 3 bases and J gave up 10 bases, with 12 bases separating them. The CDR3 runs 12 residues. Study outcomes and limitations: Higher blood T cell density went with longer overall survival. Tumor showed lower T cell clonality than uninvolved adjacent lung, where it was highest. Sequencing was restricted to one tumor region; therefore, heterogeneity remains possible.

Profiled with immunoSEQ multiplex PCR; TCRdb holds only in-frame clones, not every one. The repertoire holds 100,000 to 150,000 clones, with around 89% as singletons. The sequence was collected from a female donor older than 55 with stage I lung adenocarcinoma. The chain has TRBV19 and TRBJ1-1; D is perhaps TRBD1 (5 bases). The specimen comprised peripheral blood, sampled before any cancer treatment. The chain's CDR3 is CASSMGPGRAFF. CDR3 nucleotide sequence: TGTGCCAGTAGTATGGGGCCCGGGAGAGCTTTCTTT.